A selection of T cell receptor beta chains follows, all from one sample in a study of memory CD8 T cells in hepatitis C reinfection. Measured with immunoSEQ multiplex PCR; TCRdb has only the in-frame clones, and not every one. The sample lists about 45,000 clones, roughly 90% seen once, with 1% to 1.5% in the top ten. Sequencing was carried out using naive CD8+ T cells sorted from blood. The receptors originated from a man in his late teens or twenties with hepatitis C virus infection. The CDR3 runs from the conserved cysteine through the conserved F or W. D genes are given only for firm matches. The size of a clone is reported for some rows only, either as once, few or many, or as a class for expanded clones.

v_call: TRBV19
j_call: TRBJ1-4
clone_size: .
cdr3_length: 15
d_call: TRBD1
cdr3_nt: TGTGCCAGTAGTTCTTGGACAGGGGTGAATGAAAAACTGTTTTTT
cdr3_aa: CASSSWTGVNEKLFF

v_call: TRBV9
j_call: TRBJ2-5
clone_size: .
cdr3_length: 15
d_call: TRBD1
cdr3_nt: TGTGCCAGCAGCGTAGGAGGACAGGGGGAAGAGACCCAGTACTTC
cdr3_aa: CASSVGGQGEETQYF

v_call: TRBV11-2
j_call: TRBJ2-7
clone_size: once
cdr3_length: 13
d_call: TRBD1
cdr3_nt: TGTGCCAGCAGCCAGGGGGAGACCTACGAGCAGTACTTC
cdr3_aa: CASSQGETYEQYF

v_call: TRBV7-9
j_call: TRBJ2-1
clone_size: .
cdr3_length: 14
d_call: .
cdr3_nt: TGTGCCAGCAGGACTATAAGCTCCTACAATGAGCAGTTCTTC
cdr3_aa: CASRTISSYNEQFF

v_call: TRBV2
j_call: TRBJ2-3
clone_size: .
cdr3_length: 13
d_call: TRBD1
cdr3_nt: TGTGCCAGCTCGCGGACAGGGACAGATACGCAGTATTTT
cdr3_aa: CASSRTGTDTQYF

v_call: TRBV6-1
j_call: TRBJ1-1
clone_size: few
cdr3_length: 14
d_call: .
cdr3_nt: TGTGCCAGCAGTGAGTCAGAAGAGGGCACTGAAGCTTTCTTT
cdr3_aa: CASSESEEGTEAFF

v_call: TRBV27
j_call: TRBJ2-1
clone_size: .
cdr3_length: 14
d_call: .
cdr3_nt: TGTGCCAGCAGTCCGACAGCCTCCTACAATGAGCAGTTCTTC
cdr3_aa: CASSPTASYNEQFF

v_call: TRBV6-5
j_call: TRBJ2-1
clone_size: .
cdr3_length: 14
d_call: TRBD2
cdr3_nt: TGTGCCAGCAGTGAAGTCGGCGGGAGAAATGAGCAGTTCTTC
cdr3_aa: CASSEVGGRNEQFF

v_call: TRBV6-1
j_call: TRBJ1-5
clone_size: .
cdr3_length: 15
d_call: .
cdr3_nt: TGTGCCAGCAGGGCCGGACAATCCACGGCTCAGCCCCAGCATTTT
cdr3_aa: CASRAGQSTAQPQHF

v_call: TRBV30
j_call: TRBJ1-2
clone_size: .
cdr3_length: 15
d_call: .
cdr3_nt: TGTGCCTGGAGTGAGCCTACCGGGGGGGACTATGGCTACACCTTC
cdr3_aa: CAWSEPTGGDYGYTF

v_call: TRBV5-8
j_call: TRBJ2-3
clone_size: .
cdr3_length: 15
d_call: .
cdr3_nt: TGTGCCAGCAGCTTAACTCCACTTAGCACAGATACGCAGTATTTT
cdr3_aa: CASSLTPLSTDTQYF

v_call: TRBV6-5
j_call: TRBJ1-2
clone_size: .
cdr3_length: 15
d_call: TRBD1
cdr3_nt: TGTGCCAGCAGTTCTGGACAGGGGCTTTTAGCTGGCTACACCTTC
cdr3_aa: CASSSGQGLLAGYTF

v_call: TRBV28
j_call: TRBJ2-1
clone_size: .
cdr3_length: 15
d_call: TRBD1
cdr3_nt: TGTGCCAGCAGTCTTGGGACAGGGGACTACAATGAGCAGTTCTTC
cdr3_aa: CASSLGTGDYNEQFF

v_call: TRBV19
j_call: TRBJ2-1
clone_size: .
cdr3_length: 15
d_call: TRBD2
cdr3_nt: TGTGCCAGTAGCTGGACTAGCGGGATTGGCAATGAGCAGTTCTTC
cdr3_aa: CASSWTSGIGNEQFF

v_call: TRBV6-5
j_call: TRBJ1-2
clone_size: once
cdr3_length: 14
d_call: TRBD1
cdr3_nt: TGTGCCAGCAGTTACTTGACAGGGAACTATGGCTACACCTTC
cdr3_aa: CASSYLTGNYGYTF

v_call: TRBV12-5
j_call: TRBJ2-2
clone_size: .
cdr3_length: 13
d_call: .
cdr3_nt: TGTGCTAGTGGTTTGGCCTCCGCCGGGGAGCTGTTTTTT
cdr3_aa: CASGLASAGELFF

v_call: TRBV30
j_call: TRBJ1-2
clone_size: .
cdr3_length: 12
d_call: TRBD1
cdr3_nt: TGTGCCTGGAGTGGGACAGGCGATGGCTACACCTTC
cdr3_aa: CAWSGTGDGYTF

v_call: TRBV4-1
j_call: TRBJ2-7
clone_size: .
cdr3_length: 16
d_call: TRBD2
cdr3_nt: TGCGCCAGCAGCCAAGAACCGGGACTAGCGGCCTACGAGCAGTACTTC
cdr3_aa: CASSQEPGLAAYEQYF

v_call: TRBV7-7
j_call: TRBJ2-1
clone_size: .
cdr3_length: 15
d_call: .
cdr3_nt: TGTGCTAGCAGCTTTGCCAGCGGGCCCTACAATGAGCAGTTCTTC
cdr3_aa: CASSFASGPYNEQFF

v_call: TRBV6-4
j_call: TRBJ2-3
clone_size: .
cdr3_length: 13
d_call: TRBD2
cdr3_nt: TGTGCCAGCAGTGAGTTAGCGGGAGGAGCGCAGTATTTT
cdr3_aa: CASSELAGGAQYF

v_call: TRBV7-9
j_call: TRBJ1-4
clone_size: .
cdr3_length: 14
d_call: .
cdr3_nt: TGTGCCAGCAGCGACGGGGTGGATGGTGAAAAACTGTTTTTT
cdr3_aa: CASSDGVDGEKLFF

v_call: TRBV29-1
j_call: TRBJ2-3
clone_size: .
cdr3_length: 13
d_call: .
cdr3_nt: TGCAGCGTTGAGTATACTAGCACAGATACGCAGTATTTT
cdr3_aa: CSVEYTSTDTQYF

v_call: TRBV13
j_call: TRBJ2-1
clone_size: .
cdr3_length: 13
d_call: .
cdr3_nt: TGTGCCAGCAGCTTACTGAGGGACAATGAGCAGTTCTTC
cdr3_aa: CASSLLRDNEQFF

v_call: TRBV2
j_call: TRBJ2-2
clone_size: .
cdr3_length: 18
d_call: TRBD1
cdr3_nt: TGTGCCAGCAGTGTTTCGCCAACGGGACAGGCTGACACCGGGGAGCTGTTTTTT
cdr3_aa: CASSVSPTGQADTGELFF

v_call: TRBV4-1
j_call: TRBJ2-3
clone_size: .
cdr3_length: 18
d_call: TRBD2
cdr3_nt: TGCGCCAGCAGCCAGACACTAGCGGGGGGGCATTTCACAGATACGCAGTATTTT
cdr3_aa: CASSQTLAGGHFTDTQYF

v_call: TRBV6-5
j_call: TRBJ2-2
clone_size: .
cdr3_length: 16
d_call: .
cdr3_nt: TGTGCCAGCAGTTTCTCACTAGCCTCGAACACCGGGGAGCTGTTTTTT
cdr3_aa: CASSFSLASNTGELFF

v_call: TRBV27
j_call: TRBJ2-2
clone_size: .
cdr3_length: 13
d_call: .
cdr3_nt: TGTGCCAGCAGCCTTGGACAAACCGGGGAGCTGTTTTTT
cdr3_aa: CASSLGQTGELFF

v_call: TRBV6-5
j_call: TRBJ1-6
clone_size: .
cdr3_length: 13
d_call: .
cdr3_nt: TGTGCCAGCAGTTACGCAGGGAATTCACCCCTCCACTTT
cdr3_aa: CASSYAGNSPLHF

v_call: TRBV6-6
j_call: TRBJ2-1
clone_size: .
cdr3_length: 12
d_call: .
cdr3_nt: TGTGCCGGAGGGGAGTTTAACAATGAGCAGTTCTTC
cdr3_aa: CAGGEFNNEQFF

v_call: TRBV5-4
j_call: TRBJ2-3
clone_size: .
cdr3_length: 16
d_call: TRBD1
cdr3_nt: TGTGCCAGCAGCTTACCAGGGGGCGTAAGCACAGATACGCAGTATTTT
cdr3_aa: CASSLPGGVSTDTQYF

v_call: TRBV7-9
j_call: TRBJ2-1
clone_size: .
cdr3_length: 15
d_call: TRBD2
cdr3_nt: TGTGCCAGCAGCTTAAGACTAGCGGGAGGAGATGAGCAGTTCTTC
cdr3_aa: CASSLRLAGGDEQFF

v_call: TRBV6-1
j_call: TRBJ1-6
clone_size: .
cdr3_length: 15
d_call: .
cdr3_nt: TGTGCCAGCAGTGCATTGGGCGGGACCGAATCACCCCTCCACTTT
cdr3_aa: CASSALGGTESPLHF

v_call: TRBV29-1
j_call: TRBJ1-1
clone_size: once
cdr3_length: 15
d_call: .
cdr3_nt: TGCAGCGTTCAGGAAACTGCGGGAATGAACACTGAAGCTTTCTTT
cdr3_aa: CSVQETAGMNTEAFF

v_call: TRBV19
j_call: TRBJ1-4
clone_size: .
cdr3_length: 15
d_call: TRBD1
cdr3_nt: TGTGCCAGTAGGTATACGGGACAGTGGGATGAAAAACTGTTTTTT
cdr3_aa: CASRYTGQWDEKLFF

v_call: TRBV6-5
j_call: TRBJ1-2
clone_size: .
cdr3_length: 15
d_call: TRBD1
cdr3_nt: TGTGCCAGCGGGGGGGCAGGGACAGGAAACTATGGCTACACCTTC
cdr3_aa: CASGGAGTGNYGYTF

v_call: TRBV13
j_call: TRBJ2-3
clone_size: .
cdr3_length: 15
d_call: TRBD2
cdr3_nt: TGTGCCAGCAGCACCTGGACTAGCGGGAGTATGAAGCAGTATTTT
cdr3_aa: CASSTWTSGSMKQYF

v_call: TRBV10-2
j_call: TRBJ2-2
clone_size: .
cdr3_length: 14
d_call: .
cdr3_nt: TGCGCCAGCATAATAGAGCCCAACACCGGGGAGCTGTTTTTT
cdr3_aa: CASIIEPNTGELFF

v_call: TRBV29-1
j_call: TRBJ1-1
clone_size: .
cdr3_length: 14
d_call: .
cdr3_nt: TGCAGCGTTGACGTCGGGGGGGTGAACACTGAAGCTTTCTTT
cdr3_aa: CSVDVGGVNTEAFF

v_call: TRBV19
j_call: TRBJ2-7
clone_size: .
cdr3_length: 15
d_call: TRBD1
cdr3_nt: TGTGCCAGTAGTCCTTTTTCGACAGGGTCCTACGAGCAGTACTTC
cdr3_aa: CASSPFSTGSYEQYF

v_call: TRBV11-2
j_call: TRBJ2-5
clone_size: .
cdr3_length: 12
d_call: .
cdr3_nt: TGTGCCAGCAGCAATACACAAGAGACCCAGTACTTC
cdr3_aa: CASSNTQETQYF

v_call: TRBV29-1
j_call: TRBJ2-2
clone_size: .
cdr3_length: 17
d_call: TRBD2
cdr3_nt: TGCAGCGTTGAAGAACGGCTAGCGGGAGCTTCCACCGGGGAGCTGTTTTTT
cdr3_aa: CSVEERLAGASTGELFF

v_call: TRBV4-1
j_call: TRBJ2-7
clone_size: .
cdr3_length: 18
d_call: .
cdr3_nt: TGCGCCAGCAGCCGGATCTGGGGGGGGCAGATAGACTCCTACGAGCAGTACTTC
cdr3_aa: CASSRIWGGQIDSYEQYF

v_call: TRBV30
j_call: TRBJ1-2
clone_size: .
cdr3_length: 13
d_call: .
cdr3_nt: TGTGCCTGGAGTGGGACACAGGCCTATGGCTACACCTTC
cdr3_aa: CAWSGTQAYGYTF

v_call: TRBV7-8
j_call: TRBJ1-5
clone_size: .
cdr3_length: 16
d_call: TRBD1
cdr3_nt: TGTGCCAGCAGCTTAGCTAGTACAGGGGGCAATCAGCCCCAGCATTTT
cdr3_aa: CASSLASTGGNQPQHF

v_call: TRBV29-1
j_call: TRBJ2-3
clone_size: .
cdr3_length: 14
d_call: TRBD2
cdr3_nt: TGCAGCGTTGAATTCGCGGGAGGAGGGGATACGCAGTATTTT
cdr3_aa: CSVEFAGGGDTQYF

v_call: TRBV2
j_call: TRBJ2-5
clone_size: .
cdr3_length: 18
d_call: .
cdr3_nt: TGTGCCAGCAGTGAACAGTCGGGAGCTTGGGGTTGGAGAGAGACCCAGTACTTC
cdr3_aa: CASSEQSGAWGWRETQYF

v_call: TRBV5-4
j_call: TRBJ2-5
clone_size: once
cdr3_length: 14
d_call: TRBD2
cdr3_nt: TGTGCCAGCAGCAGGACTAGCGGCCAAGAGACCCAGTACTTC
cdr3_aa: CASSRTSGQETQYF

v_call: TRBV27
j_call: TRBJ2-3
clone_size: .
cdr3_length: 18
d_call: TRBD2
cdr3_nt: TGTGCCAGCAGTCCCCGCCCCCCTGGGGCGGGGGTCACAGATACGCAATATTTT
cdr3_aa: CASSPRPPGAGVTDTQYF